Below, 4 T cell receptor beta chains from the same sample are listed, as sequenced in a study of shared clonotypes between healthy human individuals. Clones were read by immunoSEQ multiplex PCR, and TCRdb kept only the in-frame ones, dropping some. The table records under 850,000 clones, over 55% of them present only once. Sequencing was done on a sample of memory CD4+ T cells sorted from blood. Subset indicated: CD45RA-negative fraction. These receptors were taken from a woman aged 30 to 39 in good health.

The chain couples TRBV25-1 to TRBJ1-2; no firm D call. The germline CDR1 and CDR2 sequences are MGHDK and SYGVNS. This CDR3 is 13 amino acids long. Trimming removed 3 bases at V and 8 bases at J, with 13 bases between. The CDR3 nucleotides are TGTGCCAGCAGTGAGAACAGAGCGCACGGCTACACCTTC. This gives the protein CASSENRAHGYTF.

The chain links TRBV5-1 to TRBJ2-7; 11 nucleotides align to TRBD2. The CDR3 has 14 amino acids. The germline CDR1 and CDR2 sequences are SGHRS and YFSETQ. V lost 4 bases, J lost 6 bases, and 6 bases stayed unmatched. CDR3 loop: CASSAGTSGLEQYF. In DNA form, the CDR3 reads TGCGCCAGCAGCGCCGGGACTAGCGGTCTCGAGCAGTACTTC.

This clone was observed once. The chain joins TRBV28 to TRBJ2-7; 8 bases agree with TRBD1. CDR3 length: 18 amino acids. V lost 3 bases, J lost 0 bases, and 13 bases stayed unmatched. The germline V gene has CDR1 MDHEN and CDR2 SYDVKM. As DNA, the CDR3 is TGTGCCAGCAGTTTGCATGCAGGGGGCGACCTTACCTCCTACGAGCAGTACTTC. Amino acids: CASSLHAGGDLTSYEQYF. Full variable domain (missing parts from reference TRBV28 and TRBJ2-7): DVKVTQSSRYLVKRTGEKVFLECVQDMDHENMFWYRQDPGLGLRLIYFSYDVKMKEKGDIPEGYSVSREKKERFSLILESASTNQTSMYLCASSLHAGGDLTSYEQYFGPGTRLTVT.

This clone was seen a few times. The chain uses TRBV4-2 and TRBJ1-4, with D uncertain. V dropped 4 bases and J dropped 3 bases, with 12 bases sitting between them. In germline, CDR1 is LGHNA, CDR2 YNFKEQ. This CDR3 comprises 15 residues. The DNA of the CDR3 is TGTGCCAGCAGCCTTCTAGGGAGCTCTAATGAAAAACTGTTTTTT. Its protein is CASSLLGSSNEKLFF.